One sample yielded the 26 T cell receptor beta chains listed below, sequenced in a study of CD8 T cells in Susac syndrome. RNA amounts of roughly 0.45 to 1 ug underwent reverse transcription with random hexamers. In TCRdb, the immunoSEQ multiplex PCR reads were re-called with MiXCR into one record per CDR3 protein. The sample has under 70,000 distinct CDR3 sequences; over 85% are singletons. Sample: CD8+ T cells from PBMCs. These receptor sequences come from a human donor in good health.

This rearrangement joins TRBV25-1 to TRBJ2-7, with D possibly TRBD1 on 5 matching bases. V lost 2 bases and J lost 3, with 14 bases in between. Germline loops: CDR1 MGHDK, CDR2 SYGVNS. This CDR3 spans 15 amino acids. The CDR3 DNA follows: TGTGCCAGCAGTGAAGGGTCAGGGCCTCGCTACGAGCAGTACTTC. It encodes CASSEGSGPRYEQYF.

J is TRBJ2-7 and V is TRBV20-1; 12 bases are shared with TRBD2. J was trimmed by 5 bases and V by 4 bases; bases with no gene match: 9. The CDR3 is made up of 15 amino acids. Germline V gene sequence: CDR1 DFQATT, CDR2 SNEGSKA (reference sequence). The CDR3: CSANPPLAGGDEQYF. For the CDR3, the DNA is TGCAGTGCTAACCCACCACTAGCGGGGGGTGACGAGCAGTACTTC.

V usage is TRBV19 and J usage is TRBJ1-2; unclear D gene. The CDR3 sequence is 12 residues long. V was clipped by 5 bases and J by 8 bases, with 12 bases between them. Germline V lookup: CDR1 LNHDA, CDR2 SQIVND (reference sequence). DNA for the CDR3: TGTGCCAGTAGTCAGACCGGGGAAGGCTACACCTTC. Translated, it gives CASSQTGEGYTF.

V gene TRBV4-1 combines with J gene TRBJ2-3; the match to TRBD2 covers 10 bases. This CDR3 comprises 16 residues. CDR1 and CDR2 from the germline V gene are MGHRA and YSYEKL. V lost 4 bases, J lost 5 bases, and 9 bases stayed unmatched. DNA of the CDR3: TGCGCCAGCAGCCTCAGGACTAGCGGCGCTCTAGATACGCAGTATTTT. It specifies CASSLRTSGALDTQYF.

This clonotype appeared a single time. The chain joins TRBV19 to TRBJ2-1; 9 nucleotides agree with TRBD1. The CDR3 length is 15 residues. Trimming took 11 bases from V and 4 from J; bases not matched to a gene: 12. Per germline, CDR1 LNHDA and CDR2 SQIVND (reference sequence). The CDR3 DNA follows: TGTGCCGCAAGCATCCAAGGACAGGGGTACAATGAGCAGTTCTTC. It translates to CAASIQGQGYNEQFF.

The chain links TRBV4-2 to TRBJ2-7, with 7 bases aligning to TRBD2. V dropped 1 base and J dropped 2; count of bases not matched to a gene: 5. This CDR3 comprises 15 residues. Germline-derived CDR1 and CDR2 are LGHNA and YNFKEQ. DNA for the CDR3: TGTGCCAGCAGCCAAGCGCTAGCGGTGGCCTACGAGCAGTACTTC. Translated: CASSQALAVAYEQYF.

The chain combines TRBV20-1 with TRBJ1-5; TRBD1 might be the D (6 bases). Germline CDR1 reads DFQATT; CDR2 reads SNEGSKA (reference sequence). The V gene lost 0 bases and the J gene lost 4 bases, with 19 bases spanning the gap. This CDR3 is built from 17 residues. CDR3 protein: CSARDLRGRQENQPQHF. The CDR3 nucleotides read TGCAGTGCTAGAGATTTAAGGGGGAGGCAGGAGAATCAGCCCCAGCATTTT.

V and J are TRBV29-1 and TRBJ1-1; unclear D gene. Germline assignment: CDR1 SQVTM and CDR2 ANQGSEA. Trimming took off 5 bases at V and 7 bases at J, with 17 bases between the two ends. The CDR3 consists of 13 residues. The CDR3 reads CSVKGREHSEAFF. In nucleotides, the CDR3 is TGCAGCGTTAAAGGGAGAGAACATAGTGAAGCTTTCTTT.

This chain connects TRBV6-5 to TRBJ2-1, with D possibly called TRBD1 or TRBD2 (5 bases each). The CDR3 runs to 15 residues. Germline-derived CDR1 and CDR2 are MNHEY and SVGAGI. The V and J ends lost 0 bases and 7 bases respectively, with 13 bases between them. CDR3 protein: CASSYSPGTGNEQFF. DNA of the CDR3: TGTGCCAGCAGTTACTCGCCAGGGACGGGGAATGAGCAGTTCTTC.

This clonotype was detected only a few times. This chain links TRBV4-3 with TRBJ2-3; the match to TRBD2 covers 9 bases. The J segment lost 3 bases and the V segment lost 0 bases, leaving 7 bases of the junction unmatched. Germline CDR1 is LGHNA and CDR2 is YSLEER. CDR3 size: 17 residues. The CDR3 reads CASSQDPPSGETDTQYF. CDR3 nucleotide sequence: TGCGCCAGCAGCCAAGATCCCCCTAGCGGGGAGACAGATACGCAGTATTTT.

For this clonotype: Compared with germline, one end of the junction differs, possibly owing to a read error. The chain uses TRBV6-2 or TRBV6-3 and TRBJ1-5; possibly TRBD1 for D (6 bases). Germline lookup yields CDR1 MNHEY and CDR2 SVGEGT. The CDR3 sequence is 15 residues long. CDR3 DNA sequence: TGTGCCAGCAGCTACTATGGGGGGCGGCGTCAGCCCCAGCATTTT. Its protein product is CASSYYGGRRQPQHF.

The V gene is TRBV5-4, the J gene TRBJ1-2, with a possible D match to TRBD1 (5 bases). The length of the CDR3 is 14 residues. Germline V gene data show CDR1 as SGHNT and CDR2 as YYREEE (reference sequence). Trimming took off 2 bases at V and 5 bases at J, with 13 bases between the two ends. The CDR3 DNA sequence: TGTGCCAGCAGCTTCCGGACAACGATATATGGCTACACCTTC. The encoded protein is CASSFRTTIYGYTF.

This clonotype came up once. V is TRBV19 and J is TRBJ2-5; D is ambiguous. CDR1 and CDR2 from the germline V gene are LNHDA and SQIVND (reference sequence). V was clipped by 3 bases and J by 1 base, with 12 bases between them. The CDR3 runs to 15 residues. The CDR3 nucleotides read TGTGCCAGTAGTATTGGAACAGACTCCCAAGAGACCCAGTACTTC. Encoded protein: CASSIGTDSQETQYF.

This chain connects TRBV7-9 to TRBJ2-1, with no clear D. Germline V gives CDR1 SEHNR, CDR2 FQNEAQ (reference sequence). The CDR3 is 14 amino acids. With 4 bases removed from V and 9 bases from J, the gap between germline ends came to 16 bases. The CDR3: CASSSALSHTEQFF. The CDR3 nucleotides read TGTGCCAGCAGCTCGGCCCTGTCGCACACTGAGCAGTTCTTC.

The chain has TRBV5-1 and TRBJ2-7; D is unclear. The V and J ends lost 4 bases and 6 bases respectively, with 14 bases between them. CDR3 size: 13 residues. Germline values: CDR1 SGHRS, CDR2 YFSETQ. This CDR3 is CASSPRVRTEQYF. The CDR3 DNA sequence: TGCGCCAGCAGCCCCCGGGTGAGGACCGAGCAGTACTTC.

J is TRBJ2-7 and V is TRBV5-1; possible D gene TRBD1, 5 bases. V was trimmed by 1 base and J by 5 bases, leaving 10 bases between them. Germline V gives CDR1 SGHRS, CDR2 YFSETQ. The CDR3 contains 13 residues. The CDR3 coding sequence is TGCGCCAGCAGCTTGCCCCCAGGGAACGAGCAGTACTTC. As protein: CASSLPPGNEQYF.

This chain joins TRBV3-1 and TRBJ1-1; no firm D call. Trimming pared 4 bases from V and 3 bases from J, leaving 24 bases between. Germline V gene lookup returns CDR1 LGHDT and CDR2 YNNKEL (reference sequence). This CDR3 has 18 residues. The CDR3 protein is CASSPAGGVVRVDTEAFF. The CDR3 DNA follows: TGTGCCAGCAGCCCCGCCGGCGGGGTTGTAAGGGTCGACACTGAAGCTTTCTTT. The entire variable domain, with the rest obtained from reference TRBV3-1 and TRBJ1-1, is as follows: DTAVSQTPKYLVTQMGNDKSIKCEQNLGHDTMYWYKQDSKKFLKIMFSYNNKELIINETVPNRFSPKSPDKAHLNLHINSLELGDSAVYFCASSPAGGVVRVDTEAFFGQGTRLTVV.

The V gene is TRBV19, the J gene TRBJ1-1; no clear D. Trimming took off 5 bases at V and 3 bases at J, with 16 bases between the two ends. There are 15 residues in the CDR3. Germline V gene data show CDR1 as LNHDA and CDR2 as SQIVND (reference sequence). The CDR3 is CASSGPTEGYTEAFF. In nucleotides, the CDR3 is TGTGCCAGTAGTGGGCCAACAGAGGGTTACACTGAAGCTTTCTTT.

J is TRBJ2-2 and V is TRBV6-2 or TRBV6-3; the match to TRBD1 covers 8 bases. CDR3 length equals 15 residues. V gave up 6 bases and J gave up 5 bases; unmatched junction bases: 8. Germline V gene lookup returns CDR1 MNHEY and CDR2 SVGEGT. The CDR3 loop is CASSFGQGGTGELFF. In nucleotides, the CDR3 is TGTGCCAGCAGCTTCGGACAGGGTGGGACCGGGGAGCTGTTTTTT.

The rearrangement joins TRBV29-1 to TRBJ2-1; a weak D match, TRBD1 (5 bases). Germline lookup yields CDR1 SQVTM and CDR2 ANQGSEA. This CDR3 is 14 amino acids long. Trimming took 4 bases from V and 0 from J, leaving 10 bases between them. DNA of the CDR3: TGCAGCGTTGGGGGCAGAAGCTCCTACAATGAGCAGTTCTTC. This encodes CSVGGRSSYNEQFF.

The V gene is TRBV19, the J gene TRBJ1-5, with D possibly matching TRBD1 (6 bases). Trimming removed 6 bases at V and 2 bases at J, with 11 bases between. This CDR3 contains 14 residues. CDR1 and CDR2 (germline): LNHDA, SQIVND (reference sequence). CDR3 residues: CASRLQGGNQPQHF. The CDR3 DNA follows: TGTGCCAGTAGGTTACAGGGTGGCAATCAGCCCCAGCATTTT.

The rearrangement uses TRBV5-1 and TRBJ2-7; weak D call: TRBD1 (6 bases). Trimming took 2 bases from V and 2 from J, leaving 20 bases between them. The germline V gene encodes CDR1 SGHRS and CDR2 YFSETQ. The CDR3 is 17 amino acids. The DNA of the CDR3 is TGCGCCAGCAGCTTCGACAGGACAGCTATCCAACCCTACGAGCAGTACTTC. Protein sequence: CASSFDRTAIQPYEQYF.

The CDR3 nucleotides are TGTGCCAGCAGCTGGGGGGACAGCTCCTACGAGCAGTACTTC. Amino acids: CASSWGDSSYEQYF. This chain uses TRBV5-6 with TRBJ2-7; D possibly corresponds to TRBD1 (7 bases). The CDR3 length is 14 residues. The V gene lost 3 bases and the J gene lost 0 bases, with 10 bases spanning the gap. Looked up from germline, CDR1 is SGHDT and CDR2 is YYEEEE.

The genes are TRBV5-6 and TRBJ1-5; 11 bases are shared with TRBD1. Germline V gene data show CDR1 as SGHDT and CDR2 as YYEEEE. V was clipped by 4 bases and J by 7 bases; unmatched bases: 10. CDR3 length: 16 amino acids. This CDR3 reads CASSLGPGQGVQPQHF. The CDR3 coding sequence is TGTGCCAGCAGCCTTGGCCCGGGACAGGGGGTACAGCCCCAGCATTTT.

This clonotype was counted a single time. The chain uses TRBV18 and TRBJ2-7; TRBD1 aligns across 7 bases. Germline values: CDR1 KGHSH, CDR2 LQKENI. V lost 3 bases, J lost 4 bases, and 0 bases stayed unmatched. This CDR3 spans 12 amino acids. DNA of the CDR3: TGTGCCAGCTCACCGACAGGGTACGAGCAGTACTTC. Its translation: CASSPTGYEQYF.

The J gene is TRBJ2-2, the V gene TRBV30; 8 bases fit TRBD2. Germline lookup yields CDR1 GTSNPN and CDR2 SVGIG (reference sequence). This CDR3 has 12 residues. J gave up 7 bases and V 3 bases, and 1 base lay outside the gene matches. The CDR3 protein is CAWSRGGGELFF. CDR3 DNA sequence: TGTGCCTGGAGCCGGGGGGGCGGGGAGCTGTTTTTT.